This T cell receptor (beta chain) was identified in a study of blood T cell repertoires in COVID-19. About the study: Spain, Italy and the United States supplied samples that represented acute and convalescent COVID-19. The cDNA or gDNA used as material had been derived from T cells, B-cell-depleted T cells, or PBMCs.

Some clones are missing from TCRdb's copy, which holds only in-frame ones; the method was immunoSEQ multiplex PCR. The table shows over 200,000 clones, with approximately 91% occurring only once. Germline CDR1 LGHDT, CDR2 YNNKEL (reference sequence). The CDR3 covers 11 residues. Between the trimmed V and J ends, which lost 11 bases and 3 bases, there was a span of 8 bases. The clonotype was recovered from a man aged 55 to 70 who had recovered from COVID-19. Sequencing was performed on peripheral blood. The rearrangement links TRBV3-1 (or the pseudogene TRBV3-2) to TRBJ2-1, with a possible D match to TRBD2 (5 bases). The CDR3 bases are TGTGCCTCCCGGGACTACAATGAGCAGTTCTTC. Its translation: CASRDYNEQFF.